Sequencing of this TCR beta chain was carried out in a study of regulatory T cells in long-lasting Graves disease (dated by TCRdb to about 2021). Background on the whole study: Newly diagnosed Graves' disease patients had taken antithyroid drugs for less than 3 months. The study took place in China and was registered as a clinical trial. Peripheral blood TCR sequencing and RNA sequencing compared persistent Graves' disease patients with newly diagnosed Graves' disease patients. TCR sequencing covered around 13 persistent and around 20 newly diagnosed Graves' disease patients, some 33 samples in total. The paper's findings and limits, for the study overall: TRBV28, TRBJ1-2 and TRBJ2-5 were preferentially used in persistent disease, while TRBV20-1 and TRBJ2-1 were favored in newly diagnosed disease. The study examined only peripheral blood because the primary lesion, thyroid tissue, could not be accessed. Persistent Graves' disease patients showed lower TCR Shannon entropy and fewer highly expanded clones than newly diagnosed patients, suggesting clonal expansion. Patients with persistent disease shared more public clonotypes (around 2,500) than newly diagnosed patients did (more than 900). Sequencing and analysis were restricted to the TCR beta chain. The authors noted that the small sample size was a limitation that may lower accuracy.

Library preparation used multiplex PCR. Sequencing took place on an Illumina HiSeq 4000. TCR beta libraries were built with iRepertoire HTBI primers and Arm-PCR amplification of CDR3 regions. Gel purification was performed on PCR products prior to sequencing. The original methods were these. Across samples, fewer than 70 TRBV and 13 to 15 TRBJ segments were identified and used for gene usage analysis of CDR3 amino acid clonotypes. COPE and FqMerger were used to merge filtered high-quality paired reads into contigs. BLAST was used to align contigs to IMGT TRBV, TRBD and TRBJ reference genes, with CDR3 defined following IMGT. Highly expanded clones were defined as clonotypes with a frequency above 0.1%. Shannon entropy was used to measure repertoire diversity, and the Gini coefficient was used to measure V-J evenness. Clonotypes shared by more than one individual were considered public. The raw public data were reprocessed by TCRdb itself: fastp quality trimming at Q25, MiXCR clonotype calling, in-frame beta chains only. Records with the same CDR3 protein are collapsed into one entry carrying the most frequent genes and DNA. It is TCRdb's table, rather than the study itself, that gives the V and J calls and clone size. Across this sample there are hundreds of thousands of distinct CDR3 sequences, with over 14% seen only once. Clones ranked in the top ten supply about 8% of the sample.

Of note for this clonotype: This clone's antigen is unknown. Qualities for individual bases were not recorded, and no much larger clone is one base off.

The time point label, read with the paper, signifies: newly diagnosed GD, antithyroid drugs for less than 3 months. RNA was extracted from PBMCs in TRIzol for both TCR sequencing and RNA sequencing. The diagnosis of Graves' disease was made according to American Thyroid Association guidelines. Patients for the study were recruited at an endocrinology department in Xi'an, China. From each patient, 7.5 to 10 milliliters of peripheral blood was collected into an EDTA anticoagulant tube. PBMCs were isolated by Ficoll Paque Plus density gradient separation without further T cell sorting. An Agilent 2100 Bioanalyzer and agarose gel were used to check RNA quality, while a NanoDrop 2000 measured RNA concentration. The CDR3 numbers 14 residues from cysteine through phenylalanine. Solely the CDR3 DNA is kept, with 42 bases framed from the first base. After removal of 0 bases from V and 7 bases from J, the junction retains 5 bases not matched to a gene. The germline V gene encodes CDR1 MNHEY and CDR2 SVGAGI.

The data were also submitted as part of a second study, on T cells in Graves' hyperthyroidism and ophthalmopathy. In that second paper, the authors write: Stable Graves' hyperthyroidism was defined as no progression to ophthalmopathy during 18 months of follow-up. Hyperthyroidism patients were newly diagnosed, had a disease duration of under 2 months, and were aged 18 to 65 years. Exclusion was applied to patients with uncontrolled infections, other autoimmune diseases, pregnancy or lactation. Diagnoses were established on the basis of clinical symptoms, serum thyroxine and TRAb, thyroid ultrasound, and orbital computed tomography. A first-round RT-PCR of the TCR CDR3 used the HTBI primer set with the Qiagen OneStep RT-PCR kit. Blood samples also contained most of the expanded thyroid clonotypes (frequency above 0.001), which suggests that blood repertoires may reflect thyroid immune responses. In cross-validation, a model built on a 13 V-J signature told ophthalmopathy apart from stable hyperthyroidism with approximately 91% sensitivity and approximately 81% specificity, and in testing the same model reached 80%/75%. In validation, the model predicted progression to ophthalmopathy a median of roughly 6.2 months before onset, with approximately 71% sensitivity and roughly 77% specificity. TCR V-J signatures able to tell the groups apart were searched for in a discovery cohort of 90 to 100 patients, of whom under 45 had Graves' ophthalmopathy and roughly 58 had stable Graves' hyperthyroidism. Prospective prediction of ophthalmopathy was tested in an independent validation cohort consisting of 18 hyperthyroidism patients and some 15 patients who later progressed to ophthalmopathy. The approximately 95 discovery patients were divided at random into training and test sets in a 7:3 ratio. In several Graves' hyperthyroidism patients, the study also compared T-cell repertoires from thyroid tissue with T-cell repertoires from blood. After sampling, hyperthyroidism patients received methimazole starting at 30 mg daily, and ophthalmopathy patients received high-dose intravenous methylprednisolone. Libraries were constructed in a second round of multiplex PCR, after which size selection and purification were performed. The libraries were sequenced on an Illumina HiSeq2000 using paired-end 100 bp reads. SOAPnuke was used to process the raw data, with reads discarded if the reads contained adapters or uncalled bases, had a mean Phred below 15, or lacked an exact constant-primer or identifier match. COPE v1.2.5 was used to merge high-quality paired reads, and clonotypes were defined as unique nucleotide sequences. Clonotypes were aligned to IMGT TRBV, TRBD and TRBJ reference segments using MiTCR v1.1. Only V-J combinations with frequency above 0.0001, covering approximately 99% of repertoires, were analysed. The TCS score was defined as F50 (clonal expansion) divided by E x V (chaos), with BLOSUM62-based TCRdist calculated between CDR3 peptides within each V-J. Welch's t-statistics and random forest reduced roughly 530 V-J features to 13, which were used in a naive Bayes classifier (R e1071). No statistical method was used to fix the sample size in advance, and group allocation was not hidden from the investigators. According to the paper, TCR Vbeta CDR3 sequencing was carried out on 135 peripheral blood samples, which came from 40 to 45 ophthalmopathy, 70 to 80 hyperthyroidism and roughly 17 progressor patients.

The clonotype comes from a woman aged 40 to 50 with Graves disease. Donor details come from another sample of the same person, matched by shared clones. Recombination linked TRBV6-5 to TRBJ1-2; TRBD1 lines up with 7 middle nucleotides. This sample comprised peripheral blood mononuclear cells (PBMCs), obtained at new diagnosis, from a patient treated with antithyroid drugs. The DNA sequence is as follows: TGTGCCAGCAGTTACTCCTACAGGGGATCTGGCTACACCTTC. It translates to CASSYSYRGSGYTF.